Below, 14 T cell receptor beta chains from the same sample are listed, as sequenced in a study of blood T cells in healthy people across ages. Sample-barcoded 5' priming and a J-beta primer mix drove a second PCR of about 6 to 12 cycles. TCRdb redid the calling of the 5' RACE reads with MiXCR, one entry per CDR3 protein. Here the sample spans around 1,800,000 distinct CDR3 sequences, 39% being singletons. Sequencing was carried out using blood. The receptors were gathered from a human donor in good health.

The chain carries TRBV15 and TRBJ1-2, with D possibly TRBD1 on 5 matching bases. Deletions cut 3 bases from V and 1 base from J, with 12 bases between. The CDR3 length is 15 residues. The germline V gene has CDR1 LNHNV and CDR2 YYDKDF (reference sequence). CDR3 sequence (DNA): TGTGCCACCAGCAGGGACCTGGGACTTAACTATGGCTACACCTTC. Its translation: CATSRDLGLNYGYTF.

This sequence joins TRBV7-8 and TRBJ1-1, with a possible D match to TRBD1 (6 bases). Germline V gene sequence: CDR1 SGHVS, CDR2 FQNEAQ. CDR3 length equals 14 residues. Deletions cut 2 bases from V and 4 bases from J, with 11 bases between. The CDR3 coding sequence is TGTGCCAGCAGCTTAAAACTGGACAGCACTGAAGCTTTCTTT. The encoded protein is CASSLKLDSTEAFF.

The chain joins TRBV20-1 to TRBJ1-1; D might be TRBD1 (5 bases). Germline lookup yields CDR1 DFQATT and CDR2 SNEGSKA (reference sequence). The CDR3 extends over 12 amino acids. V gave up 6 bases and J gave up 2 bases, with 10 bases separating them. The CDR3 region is CSADSDNTEAFF. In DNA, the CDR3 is TGCAGTGCCGACAGTGACAACACTGAAGCTTTCTTT.

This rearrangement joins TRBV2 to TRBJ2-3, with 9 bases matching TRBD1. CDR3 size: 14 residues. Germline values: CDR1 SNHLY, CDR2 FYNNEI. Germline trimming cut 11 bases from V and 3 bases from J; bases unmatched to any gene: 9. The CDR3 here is CAGADRGMTDTQYF. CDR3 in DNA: TGTGCCGGGGCGGACAGGGGTATGACAGATACGCAGTATTTT.

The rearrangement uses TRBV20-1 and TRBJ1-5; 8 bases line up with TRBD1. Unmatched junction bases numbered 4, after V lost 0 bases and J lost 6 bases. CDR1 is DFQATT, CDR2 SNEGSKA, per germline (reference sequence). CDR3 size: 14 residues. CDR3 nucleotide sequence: TGCAGTGCTAGAGAAGGTACAGGGGGTCAGCCCCAGCATTTT. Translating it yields CSAREGTGGQPQHF.

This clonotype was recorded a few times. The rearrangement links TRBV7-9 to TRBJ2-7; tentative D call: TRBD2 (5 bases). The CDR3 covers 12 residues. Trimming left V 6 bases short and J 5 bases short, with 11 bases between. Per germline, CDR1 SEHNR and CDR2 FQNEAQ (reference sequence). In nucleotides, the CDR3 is TGTGCCAGCAGTTTCGGGGTGAACGAGCAGTACTTC. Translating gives CASSFGVNEQYF.

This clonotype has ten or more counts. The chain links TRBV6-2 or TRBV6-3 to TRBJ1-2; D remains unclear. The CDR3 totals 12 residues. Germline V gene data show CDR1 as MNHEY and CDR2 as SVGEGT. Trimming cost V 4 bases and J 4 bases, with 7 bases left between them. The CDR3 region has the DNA TGTGCCAGCAGTTCCCCACCCTATGGCTACACCTTC. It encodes CASSSPPYGYTF.

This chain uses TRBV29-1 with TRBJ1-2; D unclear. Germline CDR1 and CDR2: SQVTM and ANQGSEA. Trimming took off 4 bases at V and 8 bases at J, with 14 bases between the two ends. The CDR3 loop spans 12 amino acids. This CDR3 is CSVGLGIEGYTF. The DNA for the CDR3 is TGCAGCGTTGGACTTGGGATAGAGGGCTACACCTTC.

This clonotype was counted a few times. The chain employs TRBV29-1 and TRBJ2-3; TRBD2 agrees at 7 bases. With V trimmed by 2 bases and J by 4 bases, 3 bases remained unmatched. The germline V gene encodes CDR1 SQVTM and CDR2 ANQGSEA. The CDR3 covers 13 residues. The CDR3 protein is CSVEKGGADTQYF. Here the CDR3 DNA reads TGCAGCGTTGAAAAGGGAGGGGCAGATACGCAGTATTTT.

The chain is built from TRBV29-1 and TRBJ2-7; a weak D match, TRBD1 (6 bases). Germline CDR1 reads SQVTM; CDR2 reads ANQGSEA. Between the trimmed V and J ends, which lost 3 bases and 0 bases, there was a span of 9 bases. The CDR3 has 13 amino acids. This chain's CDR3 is CSVEDSSSYEQYF. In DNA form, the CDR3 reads TGCAGCGTTGAGGACAGCAGCTCCTACGAGCAGTACTTC.

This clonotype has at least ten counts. CDR3 DNA sequence: TGCGCCAGCAAGGTAGTCGGTTTGGGAGAGACCCAGTACTTC. Translated: CASKVVGLGETQYF. The genes are TRBV4-1 and TRBJ2-5, with no clear D. Trimming pared 7 bases from V and 4 bases from J, leaving 16 bases between. Germline CDR1 reads MGHRA; CDR2 reads YSYEKL. The CDR3 consists of 14 residues.

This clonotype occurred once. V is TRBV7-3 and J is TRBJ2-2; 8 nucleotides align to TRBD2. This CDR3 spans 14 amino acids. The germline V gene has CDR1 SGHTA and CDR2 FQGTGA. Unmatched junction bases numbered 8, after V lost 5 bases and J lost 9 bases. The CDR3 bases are TGTGCCAGCAGCCCCCCCGGGGGGGCGTGGGAGCTGTTTTTT. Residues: CASSPPGGAWELFF.

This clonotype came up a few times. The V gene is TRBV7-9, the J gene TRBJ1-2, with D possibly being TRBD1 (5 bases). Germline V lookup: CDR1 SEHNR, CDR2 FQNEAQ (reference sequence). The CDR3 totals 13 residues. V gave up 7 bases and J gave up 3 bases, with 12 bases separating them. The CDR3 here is CASTLSRDYGYTF. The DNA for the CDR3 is TGTGCCAGCACCTTGAGCAGGGACTATGGCTACACCTTC.

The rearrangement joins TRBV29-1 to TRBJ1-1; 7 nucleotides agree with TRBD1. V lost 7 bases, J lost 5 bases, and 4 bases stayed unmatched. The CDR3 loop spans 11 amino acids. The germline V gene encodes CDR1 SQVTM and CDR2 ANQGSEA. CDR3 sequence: CSAKQGTEAFF. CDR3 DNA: TGCAGCGCCAAACAGGGGACTGAAGCTTTCTTT.